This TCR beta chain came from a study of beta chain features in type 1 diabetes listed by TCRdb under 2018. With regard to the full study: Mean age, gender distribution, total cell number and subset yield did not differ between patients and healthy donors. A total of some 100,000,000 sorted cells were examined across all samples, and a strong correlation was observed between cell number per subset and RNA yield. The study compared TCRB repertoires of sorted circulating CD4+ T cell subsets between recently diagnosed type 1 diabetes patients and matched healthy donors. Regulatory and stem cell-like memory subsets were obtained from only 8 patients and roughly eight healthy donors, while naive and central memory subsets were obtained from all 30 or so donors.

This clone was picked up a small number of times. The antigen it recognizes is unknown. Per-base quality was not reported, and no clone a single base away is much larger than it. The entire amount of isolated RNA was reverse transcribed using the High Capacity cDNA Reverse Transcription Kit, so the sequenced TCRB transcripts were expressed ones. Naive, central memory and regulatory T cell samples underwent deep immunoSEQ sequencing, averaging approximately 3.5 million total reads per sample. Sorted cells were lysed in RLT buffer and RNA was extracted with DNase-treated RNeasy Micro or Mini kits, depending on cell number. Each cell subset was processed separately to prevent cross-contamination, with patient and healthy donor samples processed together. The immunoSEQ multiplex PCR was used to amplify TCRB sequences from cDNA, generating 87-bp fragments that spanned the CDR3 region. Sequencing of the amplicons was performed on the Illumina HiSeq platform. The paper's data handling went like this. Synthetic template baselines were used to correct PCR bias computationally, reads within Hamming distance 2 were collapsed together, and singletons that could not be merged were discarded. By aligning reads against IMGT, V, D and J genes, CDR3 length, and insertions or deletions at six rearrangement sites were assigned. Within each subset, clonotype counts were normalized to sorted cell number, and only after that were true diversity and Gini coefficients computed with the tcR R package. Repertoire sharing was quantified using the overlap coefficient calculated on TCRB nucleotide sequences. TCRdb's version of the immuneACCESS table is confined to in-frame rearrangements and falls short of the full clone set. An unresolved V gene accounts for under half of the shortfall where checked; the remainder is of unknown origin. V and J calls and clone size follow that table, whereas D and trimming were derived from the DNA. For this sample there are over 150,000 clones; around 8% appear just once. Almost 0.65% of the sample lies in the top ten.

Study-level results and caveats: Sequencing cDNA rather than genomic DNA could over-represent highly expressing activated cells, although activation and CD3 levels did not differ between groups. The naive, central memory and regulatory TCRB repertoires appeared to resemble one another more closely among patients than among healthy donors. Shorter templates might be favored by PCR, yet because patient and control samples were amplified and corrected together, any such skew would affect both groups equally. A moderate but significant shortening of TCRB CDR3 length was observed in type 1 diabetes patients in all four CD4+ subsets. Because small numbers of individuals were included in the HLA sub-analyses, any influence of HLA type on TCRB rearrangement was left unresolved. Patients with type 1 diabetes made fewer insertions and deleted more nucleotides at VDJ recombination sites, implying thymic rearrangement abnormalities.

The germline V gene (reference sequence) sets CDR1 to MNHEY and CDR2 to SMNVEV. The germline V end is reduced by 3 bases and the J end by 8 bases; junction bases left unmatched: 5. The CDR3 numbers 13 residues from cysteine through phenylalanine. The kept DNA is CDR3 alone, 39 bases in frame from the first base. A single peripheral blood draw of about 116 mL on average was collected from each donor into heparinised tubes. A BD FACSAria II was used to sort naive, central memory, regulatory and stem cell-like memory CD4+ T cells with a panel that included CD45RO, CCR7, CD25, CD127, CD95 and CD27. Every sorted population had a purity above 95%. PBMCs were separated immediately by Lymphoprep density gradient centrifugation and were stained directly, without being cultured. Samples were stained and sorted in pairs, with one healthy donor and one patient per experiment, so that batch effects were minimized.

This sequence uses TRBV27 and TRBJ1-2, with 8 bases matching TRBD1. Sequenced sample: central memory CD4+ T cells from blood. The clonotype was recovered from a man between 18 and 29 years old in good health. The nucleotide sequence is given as TGTGCCAGCAGTTTGTCAGGGGGCGCCGGCTACACCTTC. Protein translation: CASSLSGGAGYTF.